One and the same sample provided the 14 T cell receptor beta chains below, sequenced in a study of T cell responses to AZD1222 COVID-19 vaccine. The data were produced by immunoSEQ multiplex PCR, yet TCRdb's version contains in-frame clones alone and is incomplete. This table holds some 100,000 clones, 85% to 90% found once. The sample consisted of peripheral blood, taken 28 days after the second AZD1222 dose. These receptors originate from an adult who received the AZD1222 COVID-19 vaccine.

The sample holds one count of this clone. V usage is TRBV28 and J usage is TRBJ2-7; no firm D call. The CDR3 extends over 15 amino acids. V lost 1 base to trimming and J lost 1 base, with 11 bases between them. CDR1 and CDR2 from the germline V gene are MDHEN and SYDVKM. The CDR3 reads CASSLSPSRSYEQYF. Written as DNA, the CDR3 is TGTGCCAGCAGTTTATCGCCTTCCCGATCCTACGAGCAGTACTTC.

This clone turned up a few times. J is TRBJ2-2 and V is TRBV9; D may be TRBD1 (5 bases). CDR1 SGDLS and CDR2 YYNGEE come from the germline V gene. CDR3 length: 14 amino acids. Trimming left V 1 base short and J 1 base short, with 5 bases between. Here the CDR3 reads CASSVRGNTGELFF. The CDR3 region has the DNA TGTGCCAGCAGCGTAAGGGGGAACACCGGGGAGCTGTTTTTT. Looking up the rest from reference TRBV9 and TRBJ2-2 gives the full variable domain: DSGVTQTPKHLITATGQRVTLRCSPRSGDLSVYWYQQSLDQGLQFLIQYYNGEERAKGNILERFSAQQFPDLHSELNLSSLELGDSALYFCASSVRGNTGELFFGEGSRLTVL.

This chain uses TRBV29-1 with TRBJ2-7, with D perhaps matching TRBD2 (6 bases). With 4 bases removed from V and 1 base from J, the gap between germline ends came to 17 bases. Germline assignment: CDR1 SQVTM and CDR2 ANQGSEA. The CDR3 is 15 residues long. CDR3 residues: CSVVLAMGGSYEQYF. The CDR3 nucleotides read TGCAGCGTTGTTCTCGCAATGGGGGGATCCTACGAGCAGTACTTC.

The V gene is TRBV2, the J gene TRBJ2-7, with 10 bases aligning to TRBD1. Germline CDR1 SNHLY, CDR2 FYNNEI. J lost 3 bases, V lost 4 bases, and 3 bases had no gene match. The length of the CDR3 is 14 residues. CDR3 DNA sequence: TGTGCCAGCAGTGTCGGGACAGGGGTCTACGAGCAGTACTTC. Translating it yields CASSVGTGVYEQYF. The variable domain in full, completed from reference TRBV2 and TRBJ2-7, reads EPEVTQTPSHQVTQMGQEVILRCVPISNHLYFYWYRQILGQKVEFLVSFYNNEISEKSEIFDDQFSVERPDGSNFTLKIRSTKLEDSAMYFCASSVGTGVYEQYFGPGTRLTVT.

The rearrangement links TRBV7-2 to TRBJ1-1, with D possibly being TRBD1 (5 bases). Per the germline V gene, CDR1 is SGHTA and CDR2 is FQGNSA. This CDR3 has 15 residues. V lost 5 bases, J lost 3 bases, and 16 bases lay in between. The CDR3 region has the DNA TGTGCCAGCAGCCCCACGGGGCACTTTTACACTGAAGCTTTCTTT. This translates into CASSPTGHFYTEAFF.

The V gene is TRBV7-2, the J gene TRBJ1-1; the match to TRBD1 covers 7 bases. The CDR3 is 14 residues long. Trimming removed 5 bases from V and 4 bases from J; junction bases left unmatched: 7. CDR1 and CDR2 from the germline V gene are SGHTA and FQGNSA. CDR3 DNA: TGTGCCAGCAGCCCACAGGGGAGGCGCACTGAAGCTTTCTTT. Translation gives CASSPQGRRTEAFF. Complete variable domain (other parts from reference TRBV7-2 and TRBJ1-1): GAGVSQSPSNKVTEKGKDVELRCDPISGHTALYWYRQSLGQGLEFLIYFQGNSAPDKSGLPSDRFSAERTGGSVSTLTIQRTQQEDSAVYLCASSPQGRRTEAFFGQGTRLTVV.

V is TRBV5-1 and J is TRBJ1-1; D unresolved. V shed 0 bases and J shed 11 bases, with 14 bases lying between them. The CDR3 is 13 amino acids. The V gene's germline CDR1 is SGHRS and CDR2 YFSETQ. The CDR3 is CASSLATPSEAFF. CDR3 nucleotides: TGCGCCAGCAGCTTGGCAACACCCAGCGAGGCTTTCTTT.

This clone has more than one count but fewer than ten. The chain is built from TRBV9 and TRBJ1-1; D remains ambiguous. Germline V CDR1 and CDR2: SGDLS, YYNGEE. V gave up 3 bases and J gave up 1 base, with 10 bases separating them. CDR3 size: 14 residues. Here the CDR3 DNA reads TGTGCCAGCAGCGGATTGGGCGGGAACACTGAAGCTTTCTTT. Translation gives CASSGLGGNTEAFF. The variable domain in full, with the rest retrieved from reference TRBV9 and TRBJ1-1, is DSGVTQTPKHLITATGQRVTLRCSPRSGDLSVYWYQQSLDQGLQFLIQYYNGEERAKGNILERFSAQQFPDLHSELNLSSLELGDSALYFCASSGLGGNTEAFFGQGTRLTVV.

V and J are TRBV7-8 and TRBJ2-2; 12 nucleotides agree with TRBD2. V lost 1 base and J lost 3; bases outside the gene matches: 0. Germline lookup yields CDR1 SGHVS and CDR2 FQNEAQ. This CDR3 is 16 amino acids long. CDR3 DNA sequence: TGTGCCAGCAGCTTAGGACTAGCGGGGGACACCGGGGAGCTGTTTTTT. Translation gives CASSLGLAGDTGELFF. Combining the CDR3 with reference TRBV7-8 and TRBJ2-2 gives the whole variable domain GAGVSQSPRYKVAKRGQDVALRCDPISGHVSLFWYQQALGQGPEFLTYFQNEAQLDKSGLPSDRFFAERPEGSVSTLKIQRTQQEDSAVYLCASSLGLAGDTGELFFGEGSRLTVL.

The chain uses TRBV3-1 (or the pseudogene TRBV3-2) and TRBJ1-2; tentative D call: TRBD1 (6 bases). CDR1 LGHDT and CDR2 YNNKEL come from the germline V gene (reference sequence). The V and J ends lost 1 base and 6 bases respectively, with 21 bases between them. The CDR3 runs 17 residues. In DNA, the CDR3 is TGTGCCAGCAGCCAAGGTGGGGGCGTGGGTCCCAAGAATGGCTACACCTTC. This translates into CASSQGGGVGPKNGYTF.

This CDR3 is CASSSIQGGGLDTQYF. For the CDR3, the DNA is TGTGCCAGCAGCTCAATCCAGGGAGGGGGTCTGGATACGCAGTATTTT. V gene TRBV7-6 combines with J gene TRBJ2-3; a weak D match, TRBD2 (7 bases). Between the trimmed V and J ends, which lost 4 bases and 6 bases, there was a span of 20 bases. The length of the CDR3 is 16 residues. CDR1 is SGHVS, CDR2 FNYEAQ, per germline.

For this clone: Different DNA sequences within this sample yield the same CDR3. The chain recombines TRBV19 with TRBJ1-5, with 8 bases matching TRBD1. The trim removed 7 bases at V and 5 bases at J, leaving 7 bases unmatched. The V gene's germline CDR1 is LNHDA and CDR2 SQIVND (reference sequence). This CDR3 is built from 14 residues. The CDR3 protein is CASTPGQADQPQHF. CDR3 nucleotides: TGTGCCAGTACCCCGGGACAGGCGGATCAGCCCCAGCATTTT.

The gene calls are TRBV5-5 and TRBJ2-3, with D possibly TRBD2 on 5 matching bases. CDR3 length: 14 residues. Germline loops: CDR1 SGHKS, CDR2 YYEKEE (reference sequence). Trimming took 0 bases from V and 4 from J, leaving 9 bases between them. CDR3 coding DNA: TGTGCCAGCAGCTTGGGATCCGGGGCAGATACGCAGTATTTT. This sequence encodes CASSLGSGADTQYF.

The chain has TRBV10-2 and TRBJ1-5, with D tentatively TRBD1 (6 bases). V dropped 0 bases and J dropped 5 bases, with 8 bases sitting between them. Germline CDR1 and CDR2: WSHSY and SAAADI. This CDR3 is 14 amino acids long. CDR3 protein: CASSESAGDQPQHF. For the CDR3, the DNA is TGCGCCAGCAGTGAGTCGGCAGGGGATCAGCCCCAGCATTTT.